Listed here are 8 T cell receptor beta chains from one sample, sequenced in a study of T cell clonality in common variable immunodeficiency. Study-wide results and caveats: Fewer deletions and N-nucleotide insertions were reportedly seen in common variable immunodeficiency TCR beta sequences.

Clones were read by immunoSEQ multiplex PCR, and TCRdb kept only the in-frame ones, dropping some. The profile covers 25,000 to 35,000 clones, none occurring a single time. These receptors' antigens are unknown. The specimen was peripheral blood mononuclear cells. The receptors come from a human donor with common variable immunodeficiency.

In its sample, this clone was seen many times. The sequence runs out 3 residues before the end of the CDR3; the remainder is reconstructed from the germline J gene. This sequence joins TRBV19 and TRBJ1-5, with 10 bases identical to TRBD1. CDR1 is LNHDA, CDR2 SQIVND, per germline (reference sequence). Germline trimming cut 4 bases from V and 0 bases from J; bases unmatched to any gene: 12. CDR3 size: 19 residues. The sequenced part of the CDR3 DNA is TGTGCCAGTAGTACAAGCCCGGACAGGGGGTTCTATAGCAATCAGCCC. It encodes CASSTSPDRGFYSNQP. The whole CDR3 region reads CASSTSPDRGFYSNQPQHF.

This clone was counted at least ten times. The CDR3 sequence: CASSIQQNTEAFF. The sequenced part of the CDR3 DNA is TGTGCCAGTAGTATACAACAGAACACTGAA. This chain links TRBV19 with TRBJ1-1; D remains unclear. Sequencing ends 3 residues short of the CDR3 end; the germline J gene provides the rest. V lost 2 bases, J lost 1 base, and 5 bases lay in between. Germline-derived CDR1 and CDR2 are LNHDA and SQIVND (reference sequence). The CDR3 contains 13 residues.

This clone has a handful of counts. The read ends 3 residues shy of where the CDR3 ends; the end is completed using the germline J gene. The chain uses TRBV19 and TRBJ2-7; D is perhaps TRBD1 (6 bases). The CDR3 runs 13 residues. Germline lookup yields CDR1 LNHDA and CDR2 SQIVND (reference sequence). V gave up 8 bases and J gave up 1 base, with 12 bases separating them. CDR3 DNA, as far as it was read: TGTGCCAGTCGTACGACAGGTTCCTACGAG. It is translated as CASRTTGSYE. The whole CDR3 reads CASRTTGSYEQYF.

Concerning this clone itself: Read data end 3 residues before the CDR3 end; the end is taken from the germline J gene. The chain recombines TRBV11-2 with TRBJ2-5, with 8 nucleotides matching TRBD1. The CDR3 consists of 14 residues. The germline CDR1 and CDR2 sequences are SGHAT and FQNNGV. V trimming: 3 bases; J trimming: 2 bases; junction bases outside the gene matches: 2. The sequenced CDR3 bases are TGTGCCAGCAGCTTTACAGGGGGGCAAGAGACC. Protein: CASSFTGGQET. Given in full, the CDR3 is CASSFTGGQETQYF.

This clone has at least ten counts. The CDR3 end falls 3 residues outside the read, so it is completed with the germline J gene. The chain uses TRBV5-1 and TRBJ1-1; tentatively, D is TRBD1 (6 bases). This CDR3 spans 15 amino acids. V was pared by 6 bases and J by 3 bases, with 18 bases between. The germline V gene has CDR1 SGHRS and CDR2 YFSETQ. CDR3 protein: CASNGGGGSDTEAFF. Partial CDR3 DNA: TGCGCCAGCAACGGGGGGGGCGGGAGTGACACTGAA.

The CDR3 bases that were read are TGTGCCAGCTCTGGACAGCTAAGCGAG. This gives the protein CASSGQLSE. The complete CDR3 reads CASSGQLSEQYF. The rearrangement joins TRBV11-2 to TRBJ2-7, with D maybe TRBD1 (6 bases). The read ends 3 residues early relative to the CDR3; the germline J gene fills the gap. The V end lost 8 bases, the J end lost 6 bases, and 14 bases lay between the germline ends. This CDR3 contains 12 residues. Germline-derived CDR1 and CDR2 are SGHAT and FQNNGV. Full variable domain (rest looked up from reference TRBV11-2 and TRBJ2-7): EAGVAQSPRYKIIEKRQSVAFWCNPISGHATLYWYQQILGQGPKLLIQFQNNGVVDDSQLPKDRFSAERLKGVDSTLKIQPAKLEDSAVYLCASSGQLSEQYFGPGTRLTVT.

Turning to this clone: The observed sequence ends 3 residues before the CDR3 terminus, with the missing tail filled in from the germline J gene. V gene TRBV5-1 combines with J gene TRBJ2-5; 7 bases are shared with TRBD1. CDR1 and CDR2 (germline): SGHRS, YFSETQ. There are 14 residues in the CDR3. The junction had 3 bases not matched to a gene; V was cut back by 2 bases and J by 2 bases. The CDR3 loop is CASSFGTDQETQYF. Incomplete CDR3 DNA: TGCGCCAGCAGCTTCGGGACAGATCAAGAGACC.

A word on this clone: The read is 3 residues too short to cover the CDR3 end, so that end is filled in from the germline J gene. The gene calls are TRBV5-1 and TRBJ2-5, with 11 bases that match TRBD2. In germline, CDR1 is SGHRS, CDR2 YFSETQ. The trim removed 4 bases at V and 5 bases at J, leaving 10 bases unmatched. The CDR3 is 16 residues long. The CDR3 DNA, read in part, is TGCGCCAGCAGCGGGCTTAGCGGGAGGGCCAGGGAGACC. It yields the protein CASSGLSGRARET. The full CDR3 protein reads CASSGLSGRARETQYF.